These 2 T cell receptor beta chains share one sample of origin, sequenced in a study of blood T cell repertoires in COVID-19. Produced via immunoSEQ multiplex PCR; TCRdb's table is partial and in-frame only. The sample lists fewer than 700,000 clones, 70% to 90% occurring once. Sequencing was carried out using peripheral blood. These receptors all stem from a woman aged 50 to 65 with COVID-19, enrolled during active disease.

The genes are TRBV7-6 and TRBJ2-2; TRBD2 matches 9 bases. Per the germline V gene, CDR1 is SGHVS and CDR2 is FNYEAQ. The CDR3 extends over 18 amino acids. With V trimmed by 5 bases and J by 1 base, 11 bases remained unmatched. The CDR3 DNA sequence: TGTGCCAGCAGCACAGTGGTAGCGGGGGACTTGAACACCGGGGAGCTGTTTTTT. It yields the protein CASSTVVAGDLNTGELFF.

J is TRBJ2-6 and V is TRBV4-1; 7 nucleotides align to TRBD1. After removal of 1 base from V and 2 bases from J, the junction contained 8 bases not matched to a gene. The CDR3 loop spans 18 amino acids. Germline CDR1 is MGHRA and CDR2 is YSYEKL. This CDR3 reads CASSQVWTGPPGANVLTF. CDR3 DNA: TGCGCCAGCAGCCAAGTGTGGACAGGCCCACCTGGGGCCAACGTCCTGACTTTC.